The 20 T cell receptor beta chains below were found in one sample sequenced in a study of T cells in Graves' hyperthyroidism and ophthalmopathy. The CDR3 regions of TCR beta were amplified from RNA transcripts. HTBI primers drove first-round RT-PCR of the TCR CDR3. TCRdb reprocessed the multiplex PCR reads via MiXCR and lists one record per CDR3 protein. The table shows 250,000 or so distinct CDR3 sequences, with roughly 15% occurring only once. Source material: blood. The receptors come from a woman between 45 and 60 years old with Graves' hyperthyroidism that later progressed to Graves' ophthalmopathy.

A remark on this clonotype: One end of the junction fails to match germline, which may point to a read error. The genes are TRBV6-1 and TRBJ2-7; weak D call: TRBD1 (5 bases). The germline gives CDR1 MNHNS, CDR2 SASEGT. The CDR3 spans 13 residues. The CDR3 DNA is TGTGCCAGCAGCCCCCCAGGGAAGTACGAGCAGCACTTC. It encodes CASSPPGKYEQHF.

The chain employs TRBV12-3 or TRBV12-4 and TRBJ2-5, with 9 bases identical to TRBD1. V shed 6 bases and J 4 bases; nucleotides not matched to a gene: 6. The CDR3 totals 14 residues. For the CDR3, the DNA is TGTGCCAGCAGCCACGGGACAGGGCCAGAGACCCAGTACTTC. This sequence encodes CASSHGTGPETQYF.

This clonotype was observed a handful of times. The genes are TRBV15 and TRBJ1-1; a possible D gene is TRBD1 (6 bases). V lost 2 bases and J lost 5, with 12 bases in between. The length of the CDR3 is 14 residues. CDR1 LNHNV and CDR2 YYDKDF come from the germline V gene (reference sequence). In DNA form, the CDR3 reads TGTGCCACCAGCAGAAACAGGGTTGGGACTGAAGCTTTCTTT. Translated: CATSRNRVGTEAFF.

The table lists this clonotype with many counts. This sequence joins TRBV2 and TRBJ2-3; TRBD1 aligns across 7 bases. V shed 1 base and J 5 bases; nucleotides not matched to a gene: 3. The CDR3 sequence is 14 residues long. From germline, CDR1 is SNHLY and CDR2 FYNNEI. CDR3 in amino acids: CASSEVTGRDTQYF. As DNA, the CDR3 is TGTGCCAGCAGTGAAGTGACAGGGAGAGATACGCAGTATTTT. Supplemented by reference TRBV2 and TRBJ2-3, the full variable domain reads EPEVTQTPSHQVTQMGQEVILRCVPISNHLYFYWYRQILGQKVEFLVSFYNNEISEKSEIFDDQFSVERPDGSNFTLKIRSTKLEDSAMYFCASSEVTGRDTQYFGPGTRLTVL.

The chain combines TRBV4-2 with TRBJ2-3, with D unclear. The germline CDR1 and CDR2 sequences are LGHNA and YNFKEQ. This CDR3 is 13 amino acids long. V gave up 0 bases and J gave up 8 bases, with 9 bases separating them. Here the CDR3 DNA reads TGTGCCAGCAGCCAAGATCTGGATTTTACGCAGTATTTT. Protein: CASSQDLDFTQYF.

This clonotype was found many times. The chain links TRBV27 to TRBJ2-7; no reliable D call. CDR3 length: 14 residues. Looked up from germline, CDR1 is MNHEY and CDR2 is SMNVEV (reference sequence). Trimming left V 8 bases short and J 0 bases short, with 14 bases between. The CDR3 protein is CASGSEPSSYEQYF. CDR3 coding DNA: TGTGCCAGCGGCTCAGAGCCTAGCTCCTACGAGCAGTACTTC.

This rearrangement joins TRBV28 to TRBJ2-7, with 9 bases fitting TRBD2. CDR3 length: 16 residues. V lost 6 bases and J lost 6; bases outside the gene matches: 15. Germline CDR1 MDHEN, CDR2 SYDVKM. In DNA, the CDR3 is TGTGCCAGCAGCTTTGGACTAGCGATCAACGTTCTCGAGCAGTACTTC. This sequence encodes CASSFGLAINVLEQYF.

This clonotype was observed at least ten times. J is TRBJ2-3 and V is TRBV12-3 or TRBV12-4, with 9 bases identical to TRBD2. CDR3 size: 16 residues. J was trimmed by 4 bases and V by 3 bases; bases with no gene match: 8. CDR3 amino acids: CASSFSVSGSADTQYF. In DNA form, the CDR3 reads TGTGCCAGCAGTTTTAGTGTTAGCGGGAGTGCAGATACGCAGTATTTT.

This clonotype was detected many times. The CDR3 loop is CASSPWGRDSNQPQHF. As DNA, the CDR3 is TGTGCCAGCAGCCCGTGGGGGAGGGATAGCAATCAGCCCCAGCATTTT. The chain combines TRBV7-6 with TRBJ1-5; D may be TRBD1 (5 bases). With 5 bases removed from V and 0 bases from J, the gap between germline ends came to 14 bases. The CDR3 extends over 16 amino acids. CDR1 is SGHVS and CDR2 is FNYEAQ in the germline V gene.

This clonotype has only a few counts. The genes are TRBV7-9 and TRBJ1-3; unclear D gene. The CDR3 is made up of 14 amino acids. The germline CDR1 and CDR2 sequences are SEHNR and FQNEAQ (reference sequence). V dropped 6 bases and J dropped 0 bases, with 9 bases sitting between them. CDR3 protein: CASSISSSGNTIYF. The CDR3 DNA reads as TGTGCCAGCAGTATAAGCAGCTCTGGAAACACCATATATTTT.

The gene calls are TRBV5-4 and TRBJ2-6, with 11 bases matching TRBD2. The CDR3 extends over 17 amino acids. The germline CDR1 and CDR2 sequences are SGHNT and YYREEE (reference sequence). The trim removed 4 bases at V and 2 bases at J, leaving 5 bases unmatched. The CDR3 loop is CASSRTLAGAGANVLTF. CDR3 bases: TGTGCCAGCAGCCGGACACTAGCGGGAGCTGGGGCCAACGTCCTGACTTTC.

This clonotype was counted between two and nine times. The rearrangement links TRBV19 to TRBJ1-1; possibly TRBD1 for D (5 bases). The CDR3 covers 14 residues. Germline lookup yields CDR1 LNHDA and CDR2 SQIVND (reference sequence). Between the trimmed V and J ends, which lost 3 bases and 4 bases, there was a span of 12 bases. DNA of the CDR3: TGTGCCAGTAGTATCTCCAGGAGGGGCACTGAAGCTTTCTTT. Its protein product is CASSISRRGTEAFF.

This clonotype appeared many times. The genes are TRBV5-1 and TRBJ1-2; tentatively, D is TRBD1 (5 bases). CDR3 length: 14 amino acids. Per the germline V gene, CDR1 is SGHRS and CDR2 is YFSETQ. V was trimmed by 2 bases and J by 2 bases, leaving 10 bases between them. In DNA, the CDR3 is TGCGCCAGCAGCTTCTTACAGGCCAACTATGGCTACACCTTC. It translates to CASSFLQANYGYTF. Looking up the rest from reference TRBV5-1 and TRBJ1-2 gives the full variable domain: KAGVTQTPRYLIKTRGQQVTLSCSPISGHRSVSWYQQTPGQGLQFLFEYFSETQRNKGNFPGRFSGRQFSNSRSEMNVSTLELGDSALYLCASSFLQANYGYTFGSGTRLTVV.

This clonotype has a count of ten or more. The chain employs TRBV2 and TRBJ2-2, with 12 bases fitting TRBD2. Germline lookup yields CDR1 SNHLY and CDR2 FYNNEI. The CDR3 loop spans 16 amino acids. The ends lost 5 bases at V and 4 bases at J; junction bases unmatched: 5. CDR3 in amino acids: CASSSSGRGSTGELFF. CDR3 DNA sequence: TGTGCCAGCAGTTCTAGCGGGAGGGGGTCCACCGGGGAGCTGTTTTTT. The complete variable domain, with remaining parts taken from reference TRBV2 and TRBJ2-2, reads EPEVTQTPSHQVTQMGQEVILRCVPISNHLYFYWYRQILGQKVEFLVSFYNNEISEKSEIFDDQFSVERPDGSNFTLKIRSTKLEDSAMYFCASSSSGRGSTGELFFGEGSRLTVL.

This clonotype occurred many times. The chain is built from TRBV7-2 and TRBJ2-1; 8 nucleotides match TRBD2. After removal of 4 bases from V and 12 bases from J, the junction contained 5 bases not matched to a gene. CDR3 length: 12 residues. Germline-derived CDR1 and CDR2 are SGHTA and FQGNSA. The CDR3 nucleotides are TGTGCCAGCAGCTACCGACTAGCGTCGCAGTTCTTC. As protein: CASSYRLASQFF.

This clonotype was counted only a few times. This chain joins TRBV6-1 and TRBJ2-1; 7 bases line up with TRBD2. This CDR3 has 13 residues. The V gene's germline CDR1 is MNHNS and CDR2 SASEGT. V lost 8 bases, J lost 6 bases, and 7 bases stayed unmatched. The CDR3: CASGVAGSNEQFF. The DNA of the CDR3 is TGTGCCAGCGGGGTAGCGGGCAGCAATGAGCAGTTCTTC.

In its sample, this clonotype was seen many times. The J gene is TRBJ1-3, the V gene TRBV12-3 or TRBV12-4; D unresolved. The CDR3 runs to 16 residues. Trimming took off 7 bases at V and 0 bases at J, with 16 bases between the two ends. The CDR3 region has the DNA TGTGCCAGCACCAAAGGCTCGGGGAGCTCTGGAAACACCATATATTTT. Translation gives CASTKGSGSSGNTIYF.

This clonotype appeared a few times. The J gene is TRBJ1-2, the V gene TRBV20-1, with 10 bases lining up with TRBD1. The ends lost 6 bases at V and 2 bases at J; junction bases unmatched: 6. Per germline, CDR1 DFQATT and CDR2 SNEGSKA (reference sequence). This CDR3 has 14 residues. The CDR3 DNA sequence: TGCAGTGCCACCCGGACAGGGGGGAACTATGGCTACACCTTC. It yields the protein CSATRTGGNYGYTF.

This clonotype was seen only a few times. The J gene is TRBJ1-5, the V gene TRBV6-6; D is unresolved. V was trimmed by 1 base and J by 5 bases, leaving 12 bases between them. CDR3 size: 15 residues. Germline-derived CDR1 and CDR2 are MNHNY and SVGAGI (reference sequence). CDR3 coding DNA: TGTGCCAGCAGTTACTTGCCGGGGTTCGATCAGCCCCAGCATTTT. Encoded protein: CASSYLPGFDQPQHF.

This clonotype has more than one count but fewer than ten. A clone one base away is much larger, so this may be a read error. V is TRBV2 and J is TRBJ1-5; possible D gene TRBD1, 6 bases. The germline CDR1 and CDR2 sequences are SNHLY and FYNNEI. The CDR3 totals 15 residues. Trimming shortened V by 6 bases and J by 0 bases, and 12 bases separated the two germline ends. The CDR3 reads CASRRTGSSNQPQHF. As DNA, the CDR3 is TGTGCCAGCAGAAGAACAGGGTCTAGCAATCAGCCCCAGCATTTT.